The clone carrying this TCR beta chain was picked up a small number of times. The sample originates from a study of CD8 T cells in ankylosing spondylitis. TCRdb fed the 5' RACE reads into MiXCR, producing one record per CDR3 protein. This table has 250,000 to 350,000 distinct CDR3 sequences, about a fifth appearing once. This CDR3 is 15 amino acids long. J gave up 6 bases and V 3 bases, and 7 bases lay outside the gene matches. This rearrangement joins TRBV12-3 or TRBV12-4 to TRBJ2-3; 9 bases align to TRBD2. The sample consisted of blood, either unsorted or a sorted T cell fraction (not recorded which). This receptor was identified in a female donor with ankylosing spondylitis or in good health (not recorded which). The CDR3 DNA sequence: TGTGCCAGCAGTTTCCGGGCTAGCGGGATTGATACGCAGTATTTT. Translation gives CASSFRASGIDTQYF.